These 13 T cell receptor beta chains originate from one sample sequenced in a study of blood T cells in healthy people across ages. The second PCR ran about 6 to 12 cycles with a sample-barcoded 5' primer and J-beta primers. Each CDR3 protein gets one entry after TCRdb re-called the 5' RACE reads with MiXCR. The sample shows about 640,000 distinct CDR3 sequences, about 53% of them seen only once. The sample taken for sequencing was blood. These receptors came from a man aged 60 to 75 in good health.

This rearrangement joins TRBV9 to TRBJ2-1, with unresolved D. V was pared by 4 bases and J by 3 bases, with 20 bases between. The CDR3 has 17 amino acids. Germline V gene sequence: CDR1 SGDLS, CDR2 YYNGEE. The CDR3 DNA reads as TGTGCCAGCAGCCCATACGGACGACGGCTCGACTACAATGAGCAGTTCTTC. This gives the protein CASSPYGRRLDYNEQFF.

This clonotype was counted only a few times. The genes are TRBV6-1 and TRBJ1-5, with 8 bases aligning to TRBD1. This CDR3 contains 14 residues. CDR1 and CDR2 from the germline V gene are MNHNS and SASEGT. After removal of 7 bases from V and 6 bases from J, the junction contained 8 bases not matched to a gene. The CDR3 bases are TGTGCCAGCAATCAGGGGGCGTTTATTCAGCCCCAGCATTTT. Its translation is CASNQGAFIQPQHF.

The chain recombines TRBV25-1 with TRBJ1-4, with D possibly matching TRBD1 (5 bases). Trimming shortened V by 4 bases and J by 6 bases, and 9 bases separated the two germline ends. Germline V gene lookup returns CDR1 MGHDK and CDR2 SYGVNS. The CDR3 runs 13 residues. CDR3 in DNA: TGTGCCAGCAGTGGAGGGACTTATGAAAAACTGTTTTTT. It codes for CASSGGTYEKLFF.

The J gene is TRBJ1-3, the V gene TRBV4-1; D may be TRBD1 (5 bases). From germline, CDR1 is MGHRA and CDR2 YSYEKL. This CDR3 spans 15 amino acids. Deletions cut 1 base from V and 2 bases from J, with 9 bases between. CDR3 region: CASSQVRGAGNTIYF. In DNA form, the CDR3 reads TGCGCCAGCAGCCAAGTTAGAGGGGCTGGAAACACCATATATTTT.

V gene TRBV7-2 combines with J gene TRBJ1-1; D call uncertain. Trimming removed 4 bases at V and 1 base at J, with 10 bases between. The CDR3 totals 14 residues. The V gene's germline CDR1 is SGHTA and CDR2 FQGNSA. CDR3 amino acids: CASSSTLRNTEAFF. The CDR3 DNA sequence: TGTGCCAGCAGCTCTACCTTACGGAACACTGAAGCTTTCTTT.

This clonotype was observed a few times. This chain joins TRBV18 and TRBJ2-7; D is perhaps TRBD1 (5 bases). The V and J ends lost 3 bases and 1 base respectively, with 10 bases between them. Looked up from germline, CDR1 is KGHSH and CDR2 is LQKENI. The CDR3 spans 14 residues. The CDR3 protein is CASSPGRLSYEQYF. DNA for the CDR3: TGTGCCAGCTCACCGGGGCGTCTTTCCTACGAGCAGTACTTC. Drawing the rest from reference TRBV18 and TRBJ2-7, the complete variable domain is NAGVMQNPRHLVRRRGQEARLRCSPMKGHSHVYWYRQLPEEGLKFMVYLQKENIIDESGMPKERFSAEFPKEGPSILRIQQVVRGDSAAYFCASSPGRLSYEQYFGPGTRLTVT.

This clonotype has a handful of counts. The rearrangement joins TRBV3-1 to TRBJ2-4, with 13 positions matching TRBD2. V was pared by 4 bases and J by 0 bases, with 6 bases of the junction left unmatched. This CDR3 comprises 18 residues. In germline, CDR1 is LGHDT, CDR2 YNNKEL (reference sequence). CDR3 in amino acids: CASSLGLAGSLAKNIQYF. In nucleotides, the CDR3 is TGTGCCAGCAGCCTGGGACTAGCGGGGAGTTTAGCCAAAAACATTCAGTACTTC.

This clonotype was observed a handful of times. This chain joins TRBV6-6 and TRBJ1-2, with D unclear. Trimming left V 2 bases short and J 8 bases short, with 3 bases between. The CDR3 runs 10 residues. Looked up from germline, CDR1 is MNHNY and CDR2 is SVGAGI (reference sequence). Written as DNA, the CDR3 is TGTGCCAGCAGTTACGAGGGCTACACCTTC. Protein sequence: CASSYEGYTF.

A single count supports this clonotype. Possible read error: a much larger clone is one base away. In nucleotides, the CDR3 is TGTGCCGGCAGCCGGGGACAGGGAGGTTACGAGCAGTTCTTC. Protein product: CAGSRGQGGYEQFF. This rearrangement joins TRBV12-3 or TRBV12-4 to TRBJ2-1, with 9 bases matching TRBD1. The CDR3 runs to 14 residues.

This clonotype was observed a single time. This chain connects TRBV12-3 or TRBV12-4 to TRBJ1-2, with D perhaps TRBD1 (5 bases). V was cut by 6 bases and J by 8 bases, with 16 bases left in between. The CDR3 sequence is 13 residues long. The CDR3 nucleotides read TGTGCCAGCAGCCCACCGGGGGATCGGGGCTACACCTTC. Translating it yields CASSPPGDRGYTF.

This clonotype was counted between two and nine times. The genes are TRBV3-1 and TRBJ2-4, with 11 bases identical to TRBD2. The CDR3 spans 15 residues. The ends lost 1 base at V and 7 bases at J; junction bases unmatched: 3. The germline CDR1 and CDR2 sequences are LGHDT and YNNKEL (reference sequence). Written as DNA, the CDR3 is TGTGCCAGCAGCCAAGTAGCGGGGGGGCGTAACATTCAGTACTTC. Its protein is CASSQVAGGRNIQYF.

V gene TRBV6-6 combines with J gene TRBJ2-1; the match to TRBD1 covers 10 bases. The V gene end was trimmed by 6 bases and the J gene end by 3 bases; junction bases not matched to a gene: 2. This CDR3 region has 14 residues. CDR1 is MNHNY, CDR2 SVGAGI, per germline (reference sequence). The CDR3 nucleotides read TGTGCCAGCAGGGGACAGGGGCTCTACAATGAGCAGTTCTTC. Translating gives CASRGQGLYNEQFF.

This sequence joins TRBV20-1 and TRBJ2-5; no clear D. Trimming shortened V by 0 bases and J by 2 bases, and 10 bases separated the two germline ends. The V gene's germline CDR1 is DFQATT and CDR2 SNEGSKA (reference sequence). The length of the CDR3 is 14 residues. This CDR3 is CSAREGYLQETQYF. Here the CDR3 DNA reads TGCAGTGCTAGAGAGGGGTACTTGCAAGAGACCCAGTACTTC.